The 7 T cell receptor beta chains reported below all come from one sample, sequenced in a study of cytomegalovirus exposure and HLA in healthy donors. PCR primers comprised 60 Vbeta and 13 Jbeta primers. The method was immunoSEQ multiplex PCR; TCRdb's version includes in-frame clones alone and lacks a portion of them. The sample holds just over 95,000 clones, less than 80% seen once. Input material: PBMCs. Source of these receptors: a woman in her forties in good health and CMV-seropositive.

The V and J genes are TRBV28 and TRBJ1-1, with D possibly TRBD1 on 6 matching bases. V was shortened by 8 bases and J by 0 bases, with 10 bases between the two germline ends. The germline CDR1 and CDR2 sequences are MDHEN and SYDVKM. CDR3 length equals 13 residues. CDR3: CASWYRVNTEAFF. The CDR3 bases are TGTGCCAGCTGGTACAGGGTGAACACTGAAGCTTTCTTT.

This clone was seen only a few times. The V and J genes are TRBV6-4 and TRBJ2-5; a weak D match, TRBD2 (5 bases). The CDR3 sequence is 14 residues long. Trimming left V 4 bases short and J 2 bases short, with 11 bases between. Germline lookup yields CDR1 MRHNA and CDR2 SNTAGT. CDR3 bases: TGTGCCAGCAGTGGAGGGCTCCCGCAAGAGACCCAGTACTTC. The encoded protein is CASSGGLPQETQYF.

Turning to this clone: This sample also contains other DNA sequences that code for the same CDR3. This chain joins TRBV27 and TRBJ1-5, with D perhaps matching TRBD1 (5 bases). The CDR3 totals 14 residues. V was shortened by 1 base and J by 7 bases, with 11 bases between the two germline ends. Germline CDR1 MNHEY, CDR2 SMNVEV (reference sequence). CDR3 in amino acids: CASSLWGGNQPQHF. The CDR3 region has the DNA TGTGCCAGCAGTTTATGGGGCGGTAACCAGCCCCAGCATTTT.

The CDR3 loop is CASSKAGTSGIYSYNEQFF. The CDR3, as DNA: TGTGCCAGTAGTAAGGCCGGGACTAGCGGGATCTACTCCTACAATGAGCAGTTCTTC. This chain links TRBV19 with TRBJ2-1; 13 nucleotides line up with TRBD2. The germline V gene has CDR1 LNHDA and CDR2 SQIVND (reference sequence). CDR3 size: 19 residues. V lost 4 bases, J lost 0 bases, and 9 bases stayed unmatched.

The V call is TRBV9, the J call TRBJ2-3, with no clear D. This CDR3 contains 16 residues. V was trimmed by 0 bases and J by 0 bases, leaving 11 bases between them. The germline V gene encodes CDR1 SGDLS and CDR2 YYNGEE. CDR3 region: CASSVGRSSSTDTQYF. The CDR3, as DNA: TGTGCCAGCAGCGTAGGGCGGAGTAGTAGCACAGATACGCAGTATTTT.

The rearrangement links TRBV11-2 to TRBJ1-2; D is unclear. The ends were cut back, 0 bases at V and 5 bases at J, with 10 bases in the middle. CDR1 and CDR2 (germline): SGHAT, FQNNGV. The CDR3 is made up of 14 amino acids. CDR3 coding DNA: TGTGCCAGCAGCTTAGATCGGAGTATGTATGGCTACACCTTC. Encoded protein: CASSLDRSMYGYTF.

The chain carries TRBV10-3 and TRBJ1-2, with D perhaps matching TRBD1 (6 bases). CDR1 and CDR2 from the germline V gene are ENHRY and SYGVKD. V was shortened by 8 bases and J by 0 bases, with 16 bases between the two germline ends. CDR3 size: 15 residues. This CDR3 reads CAIGRGGGTNYGYTF. The CDR3 DNA is TGTGCCATCGGCCGTGGGGGCGGAACTAACTATGGCTACACCTTC.